What follows are 23 T cell receptor beta chains derived from one specimen sequenced in a study of monozygotic twins with inflammatory bowel disease. TCRdb processed the 5' RACE reads again and assigns one entry to each CDR3 protein, with no DNA. Its listing shows 400,000 to 500,000 distinct CDR3 sequences. The sequenced sample was blood. Receptor source: a human donor with ulcerative colitis or Crohn's disease, or a healthy co-twin of an affected twin (not recorded which).

The chain couples TRBV5-1 to TRBJ1-1; TCRdb gives TRBD1 as the D gene, but with no DNA this cannot be confirmed. The CDR3 is 16 amino acids. The germline V gene has CDR1 SGHRS and CDR2 YFSETQ. The CDR3 loop is CASSLDPTGLSNEAFF. Full variable domain (outside the CDR3, taken from reference TRBV5-1 and TRBJ1-1): KAGVTQTPRYLIKTRGQQVTLSCSPISGHRSVSWYQQTPGQGLQFLFEYFSETQRNKGNFPGRFSGRQFSNSRSEMNVSTLELGDSALYLCASSLDPTGLSNEAFFGQGTRLTVV.

The rearrangement links TRBV11-2 to TRBJ2-2; TCRdb designates TRBD1, a call that cannot be tested without DNA. From germline, CDR1 is SGHAT and CDR2 FQNNGV. The CDR3 is 12 amino acids. This CDR3 reads CASREGAGELFF.

This chain links TRBV29-1 with TRBJ2-5; TCRdb lists TRBD1, though no DNA is available to test this call. The CDR3 loop spans 14 amino acids. From germline, CDR1 is SQVTM and CDR2 ANQGSEA. The CDR3 sequence is CSVETPPPQETQYF.

The chain employs TRBV29-1 and TRBJ2-1. The CDR3 totals 14 residues. The V gene's germline CDR1 is SQVTM and CDR2 ANQGSEA. The CDR3 sequence is CSADPSSSYNEQFF.

This rearrangement joins TRBV29-1 to TRBJ2-1. CDR1 is SQVTM, CDR2 ANQGSEA, per germline. The CDR3 extends over 13 amino acids. CDR3 sequence reads: CSTYRGSYNEQFF.

This chain links TRBV28 with TRBJ2-5; lacking DNA, the TRBD2 call made by TCRdb goes unchecked. The CDR3 sequence is 14 residues long. CDR1 is MDHEN, CDR2 SYDVKM, per germline. The CDR3 reads CASSISGFQETQYF. Filled out from reference TRBV28 and TRBJ2-5, the complete variable domain reads DVKVTQSSRYLVKRTGEKVFLECVQDMDHENMFWYRQDPGLGLRLIYFSYDVKMKEKGDIPEGYSVSREKKERFSLILESASTNQTSMYLCASSISGFQETQYFGPGTRLLVL.

The CDR3 reads CASSSLAGGASYNEQFF. The chain joins TRBV7-8 to TRBJ2-1; TCRdb picks TRBD2, but there is no DNA to check that call. The CDR3 is 17 amino acids. CDR1 and CDR2 from the germline V gene are SGHVS and FQNEAQ.

The chain couples TRBV5-1 to TRBJ2-1; TCRdb indicates TRBD1, and absent DNA this call remains unverified. CDR1 and CDR2 (germline): SGHRS, YFSETQ. CDR3 length: 16 amino acids. The CDR3 region is CASSLEGAGGYNEQFF.

The chain links TRBV9 to TRBJ1-6. In germline, CDR1 is SGDLS, CDR2 YYNGEE. The CDR3 is made up of 14 amino acids. The CDR3 sequence: CASSVGVGNSPLHF.

V is TRBV7-2 and J is TRBJ1-2. The germline V gene has CDR1 SGHTA and CDR2 FQGNSA. This CDR3 has 13 amino acids. The CDR3 sequence: CASSFVRDSGYTF. The variable domain in full, completed from reference TRBV7-2 and TRBJ1-2, reads GAGVSQSPSNKVTEKGKDVELRCDPISGHTALYWYRQSLGQGLEFLIYFQGNSAPDKSGLPSDRFSAERTGGSVSTLTIQRTQQEDSAVYLCASSFVRDSGYTFGSGTRLTVV.

This chain connects TRBV10-3 to TRBJ1-1; TCRdb's D call of TRBD1 is untestable without DNA. In germline, CDR1 is ENHRY, CDR2 SYGVKD. The CDR3 loop spans 17 amino acids. The CDR3 is CAISETVGQGPNTEAFF.

V is TRBV27 and J is TRBJ2-7; the D call from TCRdb, TRBD1, cannot be confirmed without DNA. In germline, CDR1 is MNHEY, CDR2 SMNVEV (reference sequence). This CDR3 is 14 amino acids long. The CDR3 sequence: CASSLSIPGSEQYF.

V usage is TRBV20-1 and J usage is TRBJ2-7. The CDR3 loop spans 13 amino acids. CDR1 is DFQATT and CDR2 is SNEGSKA in the germline V gene (reference sequence). CDR3 region: CSARLGYSYEQYF.

The V call is TRBV5-1, the J call TRBJ2-7. The CDR3 is made up of 14 amino acids. The germline CDR1 and CDR2 sequences are SGHRS and YFSETQ. This chain's CDR3 is CASSLEGNSYEQYF.

The chain links TRBV7-3 to TRBJ2-1; TCRdb reports TRBD1, a call that lacks DNA to check it against. In germline, CDR1 is SGHTA, CDR2 FQGTGA. The CDR3 consists of 15 residues. CDR3 region: CASSFKGSGVYEQFF.

This sequence joins TRBV7-2 and TRBJ1-6. The CDR3 runs 14 residues. Germline CDR1 is SGHTA and CDR2 is FQGNSA. The CDR3 region is CASSFTGSGSPLHF.

The chain has TRBV7-9 and TRBJ2-1. The germline CDR1 and CDR2 sequences are SEHNR and FQNEAQ (reference sequence). CDR3 length: 14 residues. CDR3 loop: CASSLAVTSSEQFF.

The V and J genes are TRBV29-1 and TRBJ2-2; TCRdb's assignment of TRBD2 cannot be checked, as there is no DNA. This CDR3 is 12 amino acids long. CDR1 is SQVTM, CDR2 ANQGSEA, per germline. CDR3 region: CSAAAGEGELFF.

The gene calls are TRBV3-1 and TRBJ2-3; TCRdb selects TRBD2, and the lack of DNA leaves this call unchecked. This CDR3 has 16 amino acids. Germline V gene data show CDR1 as LGHDT and CDR2 as YNNKEL (reference sequence). The CDR3 protein is CASSHRTSGSTDTQYF.

V and J are TRBV7-9 and TRBJ1-2. Germline V gives CDR1 SEHNR, CDR2 FQNEAQ (reference sequence). The CDR3 covers 13 residues. The CDR3: CASSQDAFYGYTF.

This chain uses TRBV7-2 with TRBJ2-7. Germline-derived CDR1 and CDR2 are SGHTA and FQGNSA. The CDR3 loop spans 15 amino acids. The CDR3 protein is CASSQDGRSSYEQYF.

The V call is TRBV10-3, the J call TRBJ2-7. Looked up from germline, CDR1 is ENHRY and CDR2 is SYGVKD. The CDR3 runs 11 residues. This chain's CDR3 is CAISTTYEQYF.

This chain connects TRBV5-6 to TRBJ2-7; absent DNA, TCRdb's TRBD1 call cannot be checked. CDR1 is SGHDT and CDR2 is YYEEEE in the germline V gene. The CDR3 is 14 amino acids. CDR3 loop: CASSLEAGRGEQYF.